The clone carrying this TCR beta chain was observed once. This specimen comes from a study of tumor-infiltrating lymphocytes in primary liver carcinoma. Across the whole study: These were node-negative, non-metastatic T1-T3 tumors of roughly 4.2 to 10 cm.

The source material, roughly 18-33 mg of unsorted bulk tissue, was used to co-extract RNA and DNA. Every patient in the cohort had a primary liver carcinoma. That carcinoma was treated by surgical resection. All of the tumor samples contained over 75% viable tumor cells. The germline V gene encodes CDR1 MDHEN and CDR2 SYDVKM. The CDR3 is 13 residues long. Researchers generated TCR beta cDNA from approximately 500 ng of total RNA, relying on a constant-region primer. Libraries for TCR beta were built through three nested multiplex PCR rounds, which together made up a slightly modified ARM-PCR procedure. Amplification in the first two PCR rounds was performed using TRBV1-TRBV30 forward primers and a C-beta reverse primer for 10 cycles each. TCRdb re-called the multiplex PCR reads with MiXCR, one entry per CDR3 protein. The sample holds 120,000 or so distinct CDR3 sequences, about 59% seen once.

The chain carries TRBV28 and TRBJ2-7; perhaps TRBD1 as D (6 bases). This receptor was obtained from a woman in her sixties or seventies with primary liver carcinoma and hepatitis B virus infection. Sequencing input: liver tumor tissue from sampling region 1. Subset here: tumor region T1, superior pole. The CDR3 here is CTCSLTGVGEQYF. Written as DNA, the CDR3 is TGTACCTGCAGCTTGACAGGCGTCGGGGAGCAGTACTTC. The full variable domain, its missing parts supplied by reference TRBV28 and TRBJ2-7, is DVKVTQSSRYLVKRTGEKVFLECVQDMDHENMFWYRQDPGLGLRLIYFSYDVKMKEKGDIPEGYSVSREKKERFSLILESASTNQTSMYLCTCSLTGVGEQYFGPGTRLTVT.